These 24 T cell receptor beta chains share one sample of origin, sequenced in a study of blood T cell repertoires in COVID-19. Clones were read by immunoSEQ multiplex PCR, and TCRdb kept only the in-frame ones, dropping some. The table records about 300,000 clones, roughly 83% of them present only once. Specimen: peripheral blood. The receptors derive from a human donor with COVID-19, enrolled during active disease. The donor label of this sample is uncertain.

This chain joins TRBV6-5 and TRBJ2-7; 7 bases agree with TRBD1. The CDR3 totals 16 residues. Looked up from germline, CDR1 is MNHEY and CDR2 is SVGAGI. V lost 2 bases and J lost 3; bases outside the gene matches: 10. CDR3 sequence reads: CASSYDLGQAGYEQYF. The CDR3 DNA reads as TGTGCCAGCAGTTACGACCTCGGACAGGCGGGCTACGAGCAGTACTTC.

The rearrangement joins TRBV21-1 to TRBJ1-4; TRBD1 reflects the table's D call only, with no check against the DNA. TRBV21-1 is flagged as a pseudogene. The CDR3 has 17 residues. CDR3 DNA: TGTGCCAGCAGCTCGGACAGGGGACTTAGAACTAATGAAAAACTGTTTTTT. Encoded protein: CASSSDRGLRTNEKLFF.

The chain joins TRBV10-1 to TRBJ1-4; 7 bases agree with TRBD1. Germline CDR1 reads WNHNN; CDR2 reads SYGVQD (reference sequence). V lost 5 bases, J lost 2 bases, and 5 bases stayed unmatched. This CDR3 has 15 residues. CDR3 residues: CASSLKTGTNEKLFF. In DNA form, the CDR3 reads TGCGCCAGCAGTCTAAAGACAGGGACTAATGAAAAACTGTTTTTT.

The chain employs TRBV6-5 and TRBJ1-5; unclear D gene. Germline CDR1 MNHEY, CDR2 SVGAGI. The length of the CDR3 is 15 residues. V was shortened by 2 bases and J by 0 bases, with 8 bases between the two germline ends. The CDR3 region has the DNA TGTGCCAGCAGTTACCTCGCAGGTAGCAATCAGCCCCAGCATTTT. Encoded protein: CASSYLAGSNQPQHF.

The rearrangement uses TRBV11-1 and TRBJ2-7; TRBD2 is a possible D gene (5 bases). The CDR3 extends over 13 amino acids. V lost 5 bases, J lost 4 bases, and 12 bases lay in between. Germline V gives CDR1 SGHAT, CDR2 FQDESV (reference sequence). The CDR3 region is CASSAARRYEQYF. Written as DNA, the CDR3 is TGTGCCAGCAGCGCAGCCCGGAGGTACGAGCAGTACTTC.

The V call is TRBV4-3, the J call TRBJ1-5, with D possibly being TRBD1 (6 bases). There are 15 residues in the CDR3. V was clipped by 0 bases and J by 7 bases, with 13 bases between them. CDR1 LGHNA and CDR2 YSLEER come from the germline V gene. The CDR3 sequence: CASSQDGGARQPQHF. Here the CDR3 DNA reads TGCGCCAGCAGCCAAGACGGGGGGGCCCGACAGCCCCAGCATTTT.

This sequence joins TRBV5-1 and TRBJ2-6, with no clear D. This CDR3 region has 14 residues. The germline V gene encodes CDR1 SGHRS and CDR2 YFSETQ. Trimming cost V 0 bases and J 4 bases, with 5 bases left between them. CDR3 region: CASSLVSGANVLTF. In DNA, the CDR3 is TGCGCCAGCAGCTTGGTGTCAGGGGCCAACGTCCTGACTTTC.

The rearrangement uses TRBV3-1 (or the pseudogene TRBV3-2) and TRBJ2-2; D remains unclear. Trimming shortened V by 1 base and J by 0 bases, and 3 bases separated the two germline ends. From germline, CDR1 is LGHDT and CDR2 YNNKEL (reference sequence). This CDR3 has 14 residues. This CDR3 is CASSQAANTGELFF. Here the CDR3 DNA reads TGTGCCAGCAGCCAAGCCGCGAACACCGGGGAGCTGTTTTTT.

The J gene is TRBJ1-2, the V gene TRBV19; a possible D gene is TRBD1 (5 bases). Germline V gene data show CDR1 as LNHDA and CDR2 as SQIVND (reference sequence). The CDR3 runs to 15 residues. Between the trimmed V and J ends, which lost 3 bases and 5 bases, there was a span of 16 bases. The CDR3 DNA follows: TGTGCCAGTAGTATCGCTTTGGGGGGTTTATATGGCTACACCTTC. It encodes CASSIALGGLYGYTF.

The chain is built from TRBV18 and TRBJ1-1; D remains unclear. Trimming pared 5 bases from V and 10 bases from J, leaving 26 bases between. CDR3 length equals 16 residues. Germline V gene sequence: CDR1 KGHSH, CDR2 LQKENI. CDR3 loop: CASSSLREGGSLGAFF. The CDR3 DNA is TGTGCCAGCTCATCACTTAGGGAGGGCGGGTCCCTCGGAGCTTTCTTT.

The chain links TRBV18 to TRBJ1-5; 7 bases line up with TRBD1. V was clipped by 3 bases and J by 3 bases; unmatched bases: 5. This CDR3 spans 15 amino acids. Germline assignment: CDR1 KGHSH and CDR2 LQKENI. In DNA form, the CDR3 reads TGTGCCAGCTCACCTACAGGGGTTCCCAATCAGCCCCAGCATTTT. The encoded protein is CASSPTGVPNQPQHF.

The CDR3, as DNA: TGTGCCAGCAGTGTCGGCAGGGAAGGAGGCTACACCTTC. Translating it yields CASSVGREGGYTF. The J gene is TRBJ1-2, the V gene TRBV2; D is perhaps TRBD1 (5 bases). V lost 4 bases to trimming and J lost 8 bases, with 14 bases between them. The CDR3 is made up of 13 amino acids. Germline CDR1 is SNHLY and CDR2 is FYNNEI.

The V gene is TRBV2, the J gene TRBJ2-1; D remains unclear. The V gene's germline CDR1 is SNHLY and CDR2 FYNNEI. Trimming removed 3 bases at V and 4 bases at J, with 16 bases between. The CDR3 has 16 amino acids. The CDR3 loop reads CASSDILVSRYNEQFF. In DNA, the CDR3 is TGTGCCAGCAGTGATATTCTCGTTAGTCGGTACAATGAGCAGTTCTTC.

V and J are TRBV4-3 and TRBJ2-7; 11 bases match TRBD2. Germline V gene sequence: CDR1 LGHNA, CDR2 YSLEER. The CDR3 sequence is 17 residues long. After removal of 4 bases from V and 2 bases from J, the junction contained 10 bases not matched to a gene. CDR3 bases: TGCGCCAGCAGCCCGGGCCCTAGCGGGAGGCAGGCCTACGAGCAGTACTTC. It specifies CASSPGPSGRQAYEQYF.

About this clone: No DNA is shown, since the ends of the CDR3 on it are uncertain; the CDR3 is the one TCRdb lists. The V call is TRBV27, the J call TRBJ1-5. The CDR3 is 14 amino acids long, termini counted. CDR1 is MNHEY and CDR2 is SMNVEV in the germline V gene (reference sequence). The CDR3 protein is CASSSSGGNQPQHF.

The chain links TRBV29-1 to TRBJ2-1, with D tentatively TRBD1 (5 bases). Trimming took 4 bases from V and 6 from J, leaving 13 bases between them. In germline, CDR1 is SQVTM, CDR2 ANQGSEA. The length of the CDR3 is 13 residues. The CDR3 region is CSVVRTSTNEQFF. The CDR3 DNA is TGCAGCGTTGTAAGGACATCGACCAATGAGCAGTTCTTC.

The chain couples TRBV5-6 to TRBJ1-5, with TRBD1 as a possible D gene (5 bases). The CDR3 has 14 amino acids. V lost 1 base and J lost 3, with 8 bases in between. CDR1 and CDR2 from the germline V gene are SGHDT and YYEEEE. CDR3 protein: CASSLRGYNQPQHF. The CDR3 nucleotides are TGTGCCAGCAGCTTGAGGGGCTACAATCAGCCCCAGCATTTT.

This clone showed up just once. In nucleotides, the CDR3 is TGTGCCAGCAGTTATTTCCCGGGACAGGGGGGCTATGGCTACACCTTC. Protein: CASSYFPGQGGYGYTF. This chain links TRBV28 with TRBJ1-2; 11 positions match TRBD1. The CDR3 consists of 16 residues. Germline CDR1 reads MDHEN; CDR2 reads SYDVKM. V shed 4 bases, J shed 4 bases, and the junction held 8 bases outside the gene matches.

The rearrangement links TRBV29-1 to TRBJ1-5; 8 positions match TRBD1. CDR1 and CDR2 (germline): SQVTM, ANQGSEA. Trimming took 5 bases from V and 3 from J; bases not matched to a gene: 3. The CDR3 is made up of 13 amino acids. The CDR3 DNA follows: TGCAGCGTTCAACAGGGGGTCAATCAGCCCCAGCATTTT. Protein product: CSVQQGVNQPQHF.

The J gene is TRBJ2-5, the V gene TRBV30; 8 bases are a match to TRBD1. The germline gives CDR1 GTSNPN, CDR2 SVGIG (reference sequence). Germline trimming cut 4 bases from V and 5 bases from J; bases unmatched to any gene: 15. CDR3 length: 16 residues. The CDR3 region has the DNA TGTGCCTGGAACGGCGCCACCGGACAGGGTTGGGAGACCCAGTACTTC. It is translated as CAWNGATGQGWETQYF.

The chain links TRBV19 to TRBJ1-6; D uncertain. In germline, CDR1 is LNHDA, CDR2 SQIVND (reference sequence). The CDR3 totals 15 residues. Trimming shortened V by 0 bases and J by 10 bases, and 13 bases separated the two germline ends. CDR3 residues: CASSIEFAPGSPLHF. The CDR3 region has the DNA TGTGCCAGTAGTATAGAATTCGCCCCGGGATCACCCCTCCACTTT.

This clone was found once. The V and J genes are TRBV4-3 and TRBJ2-1; unclear D gene. Trimming stripped 0 bases from V and 5 bases from J, with 11 bases between. The CDR3 runs to 15 residues. Germline assignment: CDR1 LGHNA and CDR2 YSLEER. The chain's CDR3 is CASSQETSTNNEQFF. The CDR3 coding sequence is TGCGCCAGCAGCCAAGAGACTTCCACAAACAATGAGCAGTTCTTC.

The rearrangement links TRBV27 to TRBJ2-7, with a possible D match to TRBD2 (6 bases). Germline V CDR1 and CDR2: MNHEY, SMNVEV (reference sequence). Trimming cost V 6 bases and J 2 bases, with 11 bases left between them. The CDR3 is 13 residues long. This CDR3 is CASRGGGPYEQYF. The DNA of the CDR3 is TGTGCCAGCAGGGGAGGCGGTCCCTACGAGCAGTACTTC.

The chain couples TRBV6-5 to TRBJ2-5, with 8 bases that match TRBD1. CDR1 and CDR2 from the germline V gene are MNHEY and SVGAGI. Trimming at V came to 6 bases and at J to 12 bases, leaving 3 bases not matched to a gene. CDR3 length: 10 amino acids. The CDR3 loop is CASRPTGEYF. DNA for the CDR3: TGTGCCAGCAGGCCGACAGGGGAGTACTTC.